This T cell receptor (beta chain) is from a study of technical replicates of blood from four donors. Method: immunoSEQ multiplex PCR; TCRdb's copy keeps in-frame clones and lacks some. The sample includes 60,000 to 85,000 clones, over 85% of them seen just once. The receptor was derived from a human donor in good health. Sequencing was performed on T cells isolated from PBMCs.

Here the CDR3 reads CASGIQVLETQYF. The CDR3 coding sequence is TGTGCTAGTGGTATACAGGTATTGGAGACCCAGTACTTC. This chain uses TRBV12-5 with TRBJ2-5; D possibly corresponds to TRBD1 (5 bases). The CDR3 is 13 residues long. The V and J ends lost 5 bases and 5 bases respectively, with 12 bases between them. The germline V gene has CDR1 LGHNT and CDR2 FRNRAP.